This T cell receptor (beta chain) was captured in a study of blood T cell repertoires in COVID-19. As for the study in general: The study drew acute and convalescent COVID-19 samples from the United States, Italy and Spain. The analysed material was cDNA or gDNA that came from T cells, B-cell-depleted T cells, or PBMCs.

Those enrolled, adults aged roughly 18 to 89 years, came from about two dozen US areas. Either two negative PCRs, clearance, or symptom resolution qualified Cohort 3 donors as recovered. Measured with immunoSEQ multiplex PCR; TCRdb has only the in-frame clones, and not every one. The sample lists a few hundred thousand clones, about nine tenths occurring once. Trimming took 8 bases from V and 3 from J, leaving 12 bases between them. This CDR3 is built from 13 residues. The chain uses TRBV12-3 or TRBV12-4 and TRBJ2-3; possibly TRBD2 for D (7 bases). The sample consisted of PBMCs or T cells enriched from blood (not recorded which). This TCR was sampled from a woman between 35 and 50 years old who had recovered from COVID-19. The CDR3 coding sequence is TGTGCCAGCGTTGGGAGGGGGACAGATACGCAGTATTTT. It yields the protein CASVGRGTDTQYF.